The 32 T cell receptor beta chains given below trace back to one sample, sequenced in a study of tumor and adjacent non-tumor tissue in lung cancer. RNA was extracted from bulk tissue without any cell sorting. This non-tumor lung sample came from over 3 cm beyond the tumor edge. TCRbeta libraries were built with three rounds of nested PCR, modified from ARM-PCR. TCRdb processed the multiplex PCR reads anew with MiXCR; each CDR3 protein has one entry. The top ten hold roughly 31% of the sample, which has 40,000 to 60,000 distinct CDR3 sequences, 60% to 65% seen once. The sample was distant non-tumor lung tissue. The receptors originated from a woman in her seventies with non-small cell lung cancer.

The CDR3 loop is CASNLSLARVSETQYF. The CDR3 nucleotides are TGTGCCAGCAACCTATCACTAGCGAGAGTATCAGAGACCCAGTACTTC. This chain uses TRBV11-3 with TRBJ2-5; TRBD2 aligns across 7 bases. Germline CDR1 SGHNT, CDR2 YENEEA. This CDR3 region has 16 residues. V shed 7 bases and J 4 bases; nucleotides not matched to a gene: 15.

To note about this clonotype: With a much larger clone just one base away, this may be a read error. This chain connects TRBV30 to TRBJ1-2; D is possibly TRBD1 (6 bases). From germline, CDR1 is GTSNPN and CDR2 SVGIG (reference sequence). This CDR3 is built from 16 residues. V lost 6 bases and J 3 bases, leaving 23 bases between the germline ends. This chain's CDR3 is CACWPRSGHRDYGYTF. In DNA form, the CDR3 reads TGTGCCTGCTGGCCGAGGTCGGGACACAGGGACTATGGCTACACCTTC.

V is TRBV24-1 and J is TRBJ2-5; 7 bases line up with TRBD1. This CDR3 is built from 14 residues. Germline lookup yields CDR1 KGHDR and CDR2 SFDVKD. V shed 1 base, J shed 5 bases, and the junction held 3 bases outside the gene matches. The CDR3 spells CATSDFGRGETQYF. The CDR3 DNA follows: TGTGCCACCAGTGATTTCGGCAGGGGGGAGACCCAGTACTTC.

This chain uses TRBV20-1 with TRBJ2-3; maybe TRBD2 (6 bases). V dropped 3 bases and J dropped 2 bases, with 18 bases sitting between them. CDR1 and CDR2 from the germline V gene are DFQATT and SNEGSKA (reference sequence). The CDR3 is 16 residues long. The CDR3 protein is CSASGAPSVATDTQYF. As DNA, the CDR3 is TGCAGTGCTAGTGGGGCCCCTAGCGTGGCCACAGATACGCAGTATTTT.

The table lists this clonotype with a count of one. V and J are TRBV20-1 and TRBJ1-2; 10 nucleotides match TRBD1. J lost 10 bases, V lost 3 bases, and 11 bases had no gene match. The CDR3 has 14 residues. The germline CDR1 and CDR2 sequences are DFQATT and SNEGSKA (reference sequence). CDR3 sequence: CSASVRTGGHDYTF. The CDR3 nucleotides are TGCAGTGCTAGTGTTCGGACAGGGGGACATGACTACACCTTC.

This clonotype has only a few counts. A read error may be the cause here, since a much bigger clone is one base away. The chain joins TRBV29-1 to TRBJ2-1; D perhaps matches TRBD2 (6 bases). CDR3 length: 15 amino acids. CDR1 is SQVTM, CDR2 ANQGSEA, per germline. CDR3 nucleotide sequence: TGCAGCATTGAAGACCGACTAGGAGGGCACAATGAGCAGTTCTTC. Encoded protein: CSIEDRLGGHNEQFF.

This clonotype was observed a handful of times. The genes are TRBV20-1 and TRBJ2-7; no firm D call. The CDR3 contains 14 residues. Trimming left V 6 bases short and J 9 bases short, with 24 bases between. Germline V lookup: CDR1 DFQATT, CDR2 SNEGSKA (reference sequence). CDR3 residues: CSASSAHKPTRQYF. DNA of the CDR3: TGCAGTGCATCCTCAGCGCACAAGCCTACGAGGCAGTACTTC.

For this clonotype: The junction does not match germline at one end; this may be a read error. The V call is TRBV11-1, the J call TRBJ2-1; D possibly corresponds to TRBD1 (6 bases). This CDR3 spans 13 amino acids. CDR1 is SGHAT, CDR2 FQDESV, per germline (reference sequence). CDR3: CTSSQGPVGEQFF. The CDR3 coding sequence is TGTACCAGCAGCCAGGGGCCCGTCGGTGAGCAGTTCTTC.

This clonotype came up a few times. A much larger clone lies a single base off, so this may be a read error. This rearrangement joins TRBV12-3 or TRBV12-4 to TRBJ1-2; D gene uncertain. The length of the CDR3 is 12 residues. CDR3 region: CAGSLPPYGYTF. For the CDR3, the DNA is TGTGCCGGCAGTTTACCTCCCTATGGCTACACCTTC.

This chain joins TRBV20-1 and TRBJ2-7; D perhaps matches TRBD2 (6 bases). CDR3 size: 12 residues. V dropped 8 bases and J dropped 5 bases, with 16 bases sitting between them. CDR1 DFQATT and CDR2 SNEGSKA come from the germline V gene (reference sequence). The CDR3 DNA follows: TGCAGTTTCGGGAGAAGAGAAGACGAGCAGTACTTC. Translated: CSFGRREDEQYF.

With regard to this clonotype: Likely a read error: the CDR3 ends without its conserved phenylalanine or tryptophan. The limits of the CDR3 on the DNA are not certain, so only TCRdb's listed CDR3 is given. This sequence joins TRBV29-1 and TRBJ2-1; the table's TRBD2 call for D was not verified on the DNA. The germline V gene encodes CDR1 SQVTM and CDR2 ANQGSEA. The CDR3 length equals 13 residues, ends included. The CDR3 sequence: CSVRLDSVNEQFY.

As for this clonotype: The final CDR3 position lacks the conserved phenylalanine or tryptophan, pointing to a likely read error. The chain carries TRBV20-1 and TRBJ1-2; the D is unclear. With 3 bases removed from V and 1 base from J, the gap between germline ends came to 12 bases. CDR1 and CDR2 (germline): DFQATT, SNEGSKA (reference sequence). This CDR3 spans 14 amino acids. As DNA, the CDR3 is TGCAGTGCTAGCGCCAACAGCATTAACTATGGCTACACCTTA. Protein: CSASANSINYGYTL.

This clonotype was detected many times. The gene calls are TRBV5-5 and TRBJ2-6, with D perhaps TRBD2 (5 bases). This CDR3 contains 17 residues. Germline-derived CDR1 and CDR2 are SGHKS and YYEKEE (reference sequence). Trimming shortened V by 8 bases and J by 0 bases, and 18 bases separated the two germline ends. The CDR3 sequence is CASTREQTSSGANVLTF. In DNA, the CDR3 is TGTGCCAGTACTAGGGAGCAGACGAGCTCTGGGGCCAACGTCCTGACTTTC.

To note about this clonotype: Compared with germline, one end of the junction differs, possibly owing to a read error. The chain carries TRBV5-5 and TRBJ2-6; D is tentatively TRBD1 or TRBD2 (5 bases each). CDR3 length: 15 amino acids. Germline CDR1 and CDR2: SGHKS and YYEKEE (reference sequence). The CDR3 sequence: CDSSLAGSGASVLTF. The CDR3 DNA reads TGTGACAGCAGCTTGGCAGGGTCCGGGGCCAGCGTCCTGACTTTC. Combining the CDR3 with reference TRBV5-5 and TRBJ2-6 gives the whole variable domain DAGVTQSPTHLIKTRGQQVTLRCSPISGHKSVSWYQQVLGQGPQFIFQYYEKEERGRGNFPDRFSARQFPNYSSELNVNALLLGDSALYLCDSSLAGSGASVLTFGAGSRLTVL.

In the case of this clonotype: At one boundary the junction diverges from the germline segment, which might be a read error. The J gene is TRBJ2-7, the V gene TRBV4-1; perhaps TRBD1 as D (6 bases). Germline V lookup: CDR1 MGHRA, CDR2 YSYEKL. The CDR3 consists of 17 residues. CDR3 protein: CATSQFERGSRSYEQYF. The CDR3 DNA sequence: TGCGCCACCAGCCAGTTTGAAAGGGGGTCCCGCTCTTACGAACAGTACTTC.

About this clonotype: Since a much larger clone is just one base distant, this may be a read error. The genes are TRBV6-2 or TRBV6-3 and TRBJ2-7; D is undetermined. CDR1 is MNHEY and CDR2 is SVGEGT in the germline V gene. This CDR3 contains 13 residues. As DNA, the CDR3 is TGTGCCAGCAGTTACTTCCAATCCTACGGGCAGTACTTC. The encoded protein is CASSYFQSYGQYF.

A remark on this clonotype: This may come from a read error, since a much larger clone is one base off. This sequence joins TRBV24-1 and TRBJ2-5; the D gene is possibly TRBD1 (6 bases). This CDR3 has 18 amino acids. V was shortened by 1 base and J by 4 bases, with 21 bases between the two germline ends. CDR1 and CDR2 (germline): KGHDR, SFDVKD. CDR3 DNA sequence: TGTGCCACCAGTGATTTCCTCGGGTATGGAGAGGGGGTAGAGACCCAGTACTTC. Amino acids: CATSDFLGYGEGVETQYF.

About this clonotype: A junction boundary mismatches the germline segment, possibly from a read error. The chain joins TRBV4-2 to TRBJ2-1; D remains ambiguous. In germline, CDR1 is LGHNA, CDR2 YNFKEQ. This CDR3 spans 15 amino acids. The CDR3 region has the DNA TGTACCAGCAGCCAAGATGGGTCGGAGAACAATGAGCAGTCCTTC. Protein product: CTSSQDGSENNEQSF.

For this clonotype: Germline is not matched at one junction end, which may reflect a read error. This rearrangement joins TRBV4-2 to TRBJ1-1, with a weak D call TRBD1 (6 bases). The CDR3 length is 16 residues. Germline V gene data show CDR1 as LGHNA and CDR2 as YNFKEQ. CDR3 sequence: CARSQDVRGNNTEASF. CDR3 coding DNA: TGTGCCAGGAGCCAAGATGTAAGGGGGAATAACACTGAAGCTTCCTTT.

For this clonotype: The junction departs from germline at one end; a sequencing error may be responsible. The chain has TRBV10-3 and TRBJ2-2; TRBD2 aligns across 9 bases. This CDR3 is 15 amino acids long. Germline V gene data show CDR1 as ENHRY and CDR2 as SYGVKD. CDR3 in amino acids: CAISELAGTAGELFF. In DNA form, the CDR3 reads TGTGCCATCAGTGAGCTAGCGGGAACAGCCGGGGAGCTCTTTTTT.

About this clonotype: Relative to the germline gene, one junction end is altered; a read error may explain this. The genes are TRBV6-5 and TRBJ2-7; 8 nucleotides agree with TRBD1. The CDR3 covers 15 residues. From germline, CDR1 is MNHEY and CDR2 SVGAGI. The CDR3 reads CASHRDRSPSYEQYF. The CDR3 coding sequence is TGTGCCAGCCATAGGGACAGGAGTCCTTCCTACGAGCAGTACTTT.

Turning to this clonotype: Its ends do not fully match the called genes, so a read error is possible. This rearrangement joins TRBV4-1 to TRBJ2-2, with D possibly TRBD2 on 5 matching bases. This CDR3 comprises 16 residues. The germline V gene encodes CDR1 MGHRA and CDR2 YSYEKL. CDR3 protein: CASNQHPVRNTGKLFF. CDR3 bases: TGCGCCAGCAACCAACACCCCGTTCGGAACACCGGGAAGCTGTTTTTT.

Concerning this clonotype: A clone one base away is much larger, so this may be a read error. The gene calls are TRBV20-1 and TRBJ1-2, with D uncertain. The CDR3 has 14 amino acids. Germline assignment: CDR1 DFQATT and CDR2 SNEGSKA (reference sequence). Here the CDR3 reads CNAREIARFYGYTF. The DNA of the CDR3 is TGCAATGCTAGAGAGATCGCCAGATTCTATGGCTACACCTTC.

This clonotype was seen once. Since a much larger clone is just one base distant, this may be a read error. The chain employs TRBV12-3 or TRBV12-4 and TRBJ1-1, with TRBD1 matching 7 bases. The CDR3 contains 15 residues. Losses at the gene ends were 5 bases for V and 6 bases for J; bases not matched to a gene: 12. The CDR3 region is CASSLNPGQFAEAFF. The DNA for the CDR3 is TGTGCCAGCAGTCTAAACCCGGGACAGTTCGCTGAAGCTTTCTTT.

On this clonotype: A much larger clone differs by one base, so this may be a read error. The J gene is TRBJ2-1, the V gene TRBV20-1; TRBD2 might be the D (6 bases). Germline CDR1 and CDR2: DFQATT and SNEGSKA (reference sequence). CDR3 size: 11 residues. Between the trimmed V and J ends, which lost 5 bases and 8 bases, there was a span of 10 bases. CDR3 protein: CSAGGMDEQFF. DNA for the CDR3: TGCAGTGCTGGGGGGATGGATGAGCAGTTCTTC.

This clonotype was seen more than once but under ten times. Sequence at one end of the junction differs from germline and may be a read error. V and J are TRBV14 and TRBJ2-1; 8 bases agree with TRBD2. The CDR3 is 15 amino acids. Germline CDR1 SGHDN, CDR2 FVKESK. CDR3 bases: TGTGGCAGCAGCCAAGTCCAAGCGGGAGCCGGGGAGCAGTTTTTC. Its translation is CGSSQVQAGAGEQFF.

This clonotype turned up a few times. The chain employs TRBV5-1 and TRBJ1-2; D gene unclear. This CDR3 has 14 amino acids. Germline CDR1 is SGHRS and CDR2 is YFSETQ. V was clipped by 4 bases and J by 2 bases, with 12 bases between them. CDR3 in DNA: TGCGCCAGCAGCGCCGCCAACCCAAACTATGGCTACACCTTC. Its translation is CASSAANPNYGYTF.

Details on this clonotype: The junction and the germline gene differ at one end; a read error may be behind it. The V gene is TRBV12-3 or TRBV12-4, the J gene TRBJ1-2; D is ambiguous. This CDR3 has 17 amino acids. For the CDR3, the DNA is TGTGCAAGCAGTTTAGCGTTAGGGCTGAGTCTTTACTCTGGCTGCACCTTC. Its protein product is CASSLALGLSLYSGCTF.

Of note for this clonotype: A much larger clone differs from this one at a single base, so this may be a read error. The rearrangement uses TRBV28 and TRBJ2-1; 10 nucleotides match TRBD2. The V gene end was trimmed by 6 bases and the J gene end by 4 bases; junction bases not matched to a gene: 6. The CDR3 totals 15 residues. The germline gives CDR1 MDHEN, CDR2 SYDVKM. CDR3 region: CASRFQAGGYNEQFF. The DNA of the CDR3 is TGTGCCAGCAGATTTCAAGCGGGAGGGTACAATGAGCAGTTCTTC.

This clonotype appeared once. The CDR3 end shows no conserved phenylalanine or tryptophan, and so a read error is likely. The V and J genes are TRBV11-1 and TRBJ2-7; perhaps TRBD2 as D (5 bases). There are 15 residues in the CDR3. Germline V gene sequence: CDR1 SGHAT, CDR2 FQDESV (reference sequence). Trimming took off 10 bases at V and 1 base at J, with 20 bases between the two ends. In DNA form, the CDR3 reads TGTGCCATCTGCTTTTTTCGGACTCCATCCTACGAGCAGTACCTC. Residues: CAICFFRTPSYEQYL.

The V gene is TRBV20-1, the J gene TRBJ2-3; the D is unclear. The J call is uncertain, as TRBJ1-5 better fits the DNA end. The CDR3 totals 15 residues. Germline CDR1 reads DFQATT; CDR2 reads SNEGSKA (reference sequence). CDR3 amino acids: CSTGGLAKSTDTQHF. DNA for the CDR3: TGCAGTACTGGAGGACTAGCCAAAAGCACAGATACGCAGCATTTT.

Notes on this clonotype: One end of the junction is discordant with germline, which a read error may explain. The V gene is TRBV29-1, the J gene TRBJ2-7, with D possibly TRBD2 on 6 matching bases. Germline lookup yields CDR1 SQVTM and CDR2 ANQGSEA. The CDR3 sequence is 14 residues long. Here the CDR3 DNA reads TGCAACGTTGAGCTTGGGGGGAGCTCCTACGAGCAGTACTTC. The encoded protein is CNVELGGSSYEQYF.